Shown below are 11 T cell receptor beta chains from a single sample sequenced in a study of blood T cells in healthy people across ages. The second PCR ran roughly 6 to 11 cycles with a sample-barcoded 5' primer and J-beta primers. TCRdb called the 5' RACE reads again in MiXCR, with one record for every CDR3 protein. The profile shows hundreds of thousands of distinct CDR3 sequences, roughly 50% of them singletons. Sample: blood. The receptor source for this set is a man older than 75 in good health.

This clonotype was seen a handful of times. The rearrangement joins TRBV2 to TRBJ2-5, with 14 bases matching TRBD2. The end of the DNA fits TRBJ2-7 better, so the J call may be wrong. The CDR3 sequence is 15 residues long. CDR1 is SNHLY, CDR2 FYNNEI, per germline. The CDR3 DNA sequence: TGTGCCAGCAGTGAAGGGACTAGCGGGAGGAACGAGCAGTACTTC. Protein: CASSEGTSGRNEQYF.

The chain employs TRBV19 and TRBJ2-2, with no clear D. This CDR3 region has 14 residues. Germline assignment: CDR1 LNHDA and CDR2 SQIVND (reference sequence). V was pared by 3 bases and J by 6 bases, with 11 bases between. The CDR3 region has the DNA TGTGCCAGTAGTATCTACCCCCTCGCCGGGGAGCTGTTTTTT. This codes for CASSIYPLAGELFF.

This clonotype has just a few counts. The rearrangement links TRBV20-1 to TRBJ2-3; weak D call: TRBD2 (6 bases). The germline V and J ends were trimmed by 0 bases and 14 bases, with 27 bases remaining between them. From germline, CDR1 is DFQATT and CDR2 SNEGSKA (reference sequence). This CDR3 region has 16 residues. CDR3 in amino acids: CSARDRASADHRYAYF. The CDR3, as DNA: TGCAGTGCTAGAGATAGGGCTAGCGCCGATCACAGATACGCGTATTTT.

This rearrangement joins TRBV3-1 to TRBJ1-2; the match to TRBD1 covers 8 bases. The CDR3 sequence is 15 residues long. The germline V gene has CDR1 LGHDT and CDR2 YNNKEL (reference sequence). The trim removed 3 bases at V and 6 bases at J, leaving 9 bases unmatched. CDR3: CASSHAGGPSDGYTF. For the CDR3, the DNA is TGTGCCAGCAGCCACGCAGGGGGCCCGTCGGATGGCTACACCTTC.

This clonotype has just a few counts. For the CDR3, the DNA is TGCGCCAGCAGCTTGGGACTAGCGGGCGTGATAGTCCACAATGAGCAGTTCTTC. Protein: CASSLGLAGVIVHNEQFF. The chain couples TRBV5-1 to TRBJ2-1, with TRBD2 matching 10 bases. After removal of 0 bases from V and 5 bases from J, the junction contained 11 bases not matched to a gene. Germline V gives CDR1 SGHRS, CDR2 YFSETQ. CDR3 length: 18 residues.

The J gene is TRBJ2-1, the V gene TRBV13; unclear D gene. Germline V lookup: CDR1 PRHDT, CDR2 FYEKMQ (reference sequence). This CDR3 has 15 amino acids. Trimming pared 2 bases from V and 4 bases from J, leaving 12 bases between. The CDR3 loop is CASSLWPPQYNEQFF. In nucleotides, the CDR3 is TGTGCCAGCAGCTTATGGCCCCCGCAGTACAATGAGCAGTTCTTC.

The V call is TRBV12-3 or TRBV12-4, the J call TRBJ1-1; D might be TRBD1 (6 bases). V shed 6 bases and J shed 8 bases, with 19 bases lying between them. The CDR3 sequence is 14 residues long. Written as DNA, the CDR3 is TGTGCCAGCAGGGACTCTAGGGGGAATAGGGAAGCTTTCTTT. Its protein is CASRDSRGNREAFF.

This clonotype turned up a few times. The V call is TRBV2, the J call TRBJ2-2, with TRBD2 matching 8 bases. V dropped 5 bases and J dropped 6; count of bases not matched to a gene: 11. Germline V lookup: CDR1 SNHLY, CDR2 FYNNEI. The CDR3 runs 16 residues. The CDR3 loop is CASSTHGTSRAGELFF. CDR3 sequence (DNA): TGTGCCAGCAGTACCCACGGGACTAGTCGGGCCGGGGAGCTGTTTTTT. The full variable domain, its missing parts supplied by reference TRBV2 and TRBJ2-2, is EPEVTQTPSHQVTQMGQEVILRCVPISNHLYFYWYRQILGQKVEFLVSFYNNEISEKSEIFDDQFSVERPDGSNFTLKIRSTKLEDSAMYFCASSTHGTSRAGELFFGEGSRLTVL.

This sequence joins TRBV27 and TRBJ1-5; 9 positions agree with TRBD1. The CDR3 runs to 14 residues. Germline V gene sequence: CDR1 MNHEY, CDR2 SMNVEV (reference sequence). Trimming cost V 6 bases and J 5 bases; bases outside gene matches: 5. The CDR3 is CASRGDRVDQPQHF. The CDR3 region has the DNA TGTGCCAGCAGGGGGGACAGGGTCGATCAGCCCCAGCATTTT.

The chain has TRBV12-5 and TRBJ1-4, with TRBD1 identical over 8 bases. The CDR3 consists of 15 residues. Germline CDR1 reads LGHNT; CDR2 reads FRNRAP. V lost 5 bases and J lost 4; bases outside the gene matches: 6. As DNA, the CDR3 is TGTGCTAGTGGTCCGTTGGACAGGGATAATGAAAAACTGTTTTTT. Translation: CASGPLDRDNEKLFF.

This clonotype was detected once. The junction shows a germline mismatch at one end, possibly a read error. The V call is TRBV29-1, the J call TRBJ1-1; no definite D call. From germline, CDR1 is SQVTM and CDR2 ANQGSEA. The CDR3 sequence is 14 residues long. This chain's CDR3 is CGVEKGVLNTEAFF. The CDR3 DNA follows: TGCGGCGTTGAAAAGGGAGTCTTGAACACTGAAGCTTTCTTT.